This T cell receptor beta chain was sequenced in a study of regulatory T cells in long-lasting Graves disease. Findings and limits, study-wide: Persistent disease preferred TRBV28, TRBJ1-2 and TRBJ2-5. Lower TCR diversity was seen in persistent Graves' patients than in newly diagnosed ones.

Construction of TCR beta libraries relied on iRepertoire HTBI primers and on Arm-PCR targeting CDR3 regions. TCRdb used MiXCR to reprocess the multiplex PCR reads, holding one entry per CDR3 protein. The sample includes around 470,000 distinct CDR3 sequences, roughly 15% of them seen just once. Notes on this clonotype: Its antigen is not known.

This CDR3 has 15 residues. Trimming removed 1 base from V and 2 bases from J; junction bases left unmatched: 4. Germline CDR1 KGHSH, CDR2 LQKENI. Specified time point: newly diagnosed GD, antithyroid drugs for less than 3 months. Generation of the TCR library employed RNA extracted from PBMCs. These data also formed part of another study, on T cells in Graves' hyperthyroidism and ophthalmopathy. From that paper: Across 18 months, stable Graves' hyperthyroidism was marked by no progression to ophthalmopathy. Diagnostic decisions used clinical symptoms, serum thyroxine and TRAb, thyroid ultrasound and orbital computed tomography.

The source of this sequence is a woman in her forties or fifties with Graves disease. The chain links TRBV18 to TRBJ2-7; 8 bases agree with TRBD2. This sample comprised peripheral blood mononuclear cells (PBMCs), obtained at new diagnosis, from a patient treated with antithyroid drugs. The CDR3 sequence: CASSPQSGGPYEQYF. As DNA, the CDR3 is TGTGCCAGCTCACCACAGTCGGGAGGGCCCTACGAGCAGTACTTC. Drawing the rest from reference TRBV18 and TRBJ2-7, the complete variable domain is NAGVMQNPRHLVRRRGQEARLRCSPMKGHSHVYWYRQLPEEGLKFMVYLQKENIIDESGMPKERFSAEFPKEGPSILRIQQVVRGDSAAYFCASSPQSGGPYEQYFGPGTRLTVT.